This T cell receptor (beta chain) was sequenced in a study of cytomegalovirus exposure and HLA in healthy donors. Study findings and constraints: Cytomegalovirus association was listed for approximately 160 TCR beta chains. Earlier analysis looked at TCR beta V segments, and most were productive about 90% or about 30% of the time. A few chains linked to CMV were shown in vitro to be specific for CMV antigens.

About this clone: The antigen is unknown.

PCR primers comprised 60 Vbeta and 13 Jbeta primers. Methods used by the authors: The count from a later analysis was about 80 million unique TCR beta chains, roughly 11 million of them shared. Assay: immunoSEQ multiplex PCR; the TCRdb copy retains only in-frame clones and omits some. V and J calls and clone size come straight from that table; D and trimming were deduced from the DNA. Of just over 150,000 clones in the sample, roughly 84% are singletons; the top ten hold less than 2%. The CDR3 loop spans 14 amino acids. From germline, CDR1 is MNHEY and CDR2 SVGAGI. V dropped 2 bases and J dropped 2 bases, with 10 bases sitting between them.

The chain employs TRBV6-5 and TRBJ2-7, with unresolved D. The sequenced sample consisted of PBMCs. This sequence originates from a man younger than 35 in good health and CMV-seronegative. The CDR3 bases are TGTGCCAGCAGTTACGGCGGAGAGCCCTACGAGCAGTACTTC. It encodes CASSYGGEPYEQYF.